Each of the 17 T cell receptor beta chains below was sequenced from the same sample in a study of identical twins. MiXCR, applied by TCRdb to the 5' RACE reads, yields one record per CDR3 protein. The sample shows a few hundred thousand distinct CDR3 sequences, about 16% of them seen only once. The same sample was also used in a study of yellow fever vaccine responses in identical twins.

The sequenced sample was CD4+ T cells sorted from blood. These receptors all stem from a woman aged 18-29 years in good health.

This clonotype was picked up a small number of times. The genes are TRBV20-1 and TRBJ1-1; D ambiguous. The CDR3 has 11 residues. Trimming removed 5 bases at V and 0 bases at J, with 4 bases between. Germline V gene sequence: CDR1 DFQATT, CDR2 SNEGSKA (reference sequence). The CDR3 DNA is TGCAGTGCTCCGTTGAACACTGAAGCTTTCTTT. This gives the protein CSAPLNTEAFF.

This chain joins TRBV5-1 and TRBJ2-2, with 8 bases aligning to TRBD1. Germline V gene sequence: CDR1 SGHRS, CDR2 YFSETQ. This CDR3 is 16 amino acids long. J gave up 0 bases and V 3 bases, and 4 bases lay outside the gene matches. DNA of the CDR3: TGCGCCAGCAGCTATTGGACAGGGTCGAACACCGGGGAGCTGTTTTTT. It encodes CASSYWTGSNTGELFF. The full variable domain, with the rest looked up from reference TRBV5-1 and TRBJ2-2, is KAGVTQTPRYLIKTRGQQVTLSCSPISGHRSVSWYQQTPGQGLQFLFEYFSETQRNKGNFPGRFSGRQFSNSRSEMNVSTLELGDSALYLCASSYWTGSNTGELFFGEGSRLTVL.

This clonotype was found a few times. CDR3: CASSPHRSGGPSYNEQFF. The CDR3 DNA is TGTGCCAGCAGCCCGCACAGGTCGGGGGGCCCTTCCTACAATGAGCAGTTCTTC. This sequence joins TRBV12-3 or TRBV12-4 and TRBJ2-1; D is possibly TRBD2 (7 bases). Trimming shortened V by 6 bases and J by 1 base, and 22 bases separated the two germline ends. The CDR3 has 18 residues.

This clonotype has at least ten counts. The rearrangement uses TRBV5-1 and TRBJ2-2; no firm D call. The CDR3 length is 13 residues. Germline loops: CDR1 SGHRS, CDR2 YFSETQ. Trimming took 0 bases from V and 7 from J, leaving 7 bases between them. CDR3 DNA sequence: TGCGCCAGCAGCTTGGAGTGGAGCGGGGAGCTGTTTTTT. It yields the protein CASSLEWSGELFF.

This clonotype appeared a few times. This chain uses TRBV10-3 with TRBJ1-5, with 7 bases lining up with TRBD1. Germline V gene sequence: CDR1 ENHRY, CDR2 SYGVKD. The CDR3 spans 14 residues. V trimming: 5 bases; J trimming: 6 bases; junction bases outside the gene matches: 7. This chain's CDR3 is CAISPEGGFQPQHF. CDR3 nucleotide sequence: TGTGCCATCAGTCCAGAAGGGGGCTTTCAGCCCCAGCATTTT.

This clonotype came up a few times. This chain connects TRBV15 to TRBJ2-1; D possibly matches TRBD1 or TRBD2 (7 bases each). V lost 3 bases to trimming and J lost 7 bases, with 19 bases between them. Germline lookup yields CDR1 LNHNV and CDR2 YYDKDF (reference sequence). The CDR3 spans 16 residues. For the CDR3, the DNA is TGTGCCACCAGCAGCAACCCAGGGGGGGGGCCGAATGAGCAGTTCTTC. Amino acid sequence: CATSSNPGGGPNEQFF.

This clonotype was counted only a few times. The chain has TRBV7-9 and TRBJ1-4; TRBD1 agrees at 8 bases. This CDR3 region has 15 residues. V lost 5 bases and J lost 8; bases outside the gene matches: 10. Per germline, CDR1 SEHNR and CDR2 FQNEAQ (reference sequence). CDR3 amino acids: CASSTPTGVDEKLFF. CDR3 nucleotide sequence: TGTGCCAGCAGCACCCCGACAGGGGTAGACGAAAAACTGTTTTTT.

The J gene is TRBJ2-7, the V gene TRBV7-3, with D perhaps matching TRBD2 (6 bases). Looked up from germline, CDR1 is SGHTA and CDR2 is FQGTGA. The V end lost 2 bases, the J end lost 6 bases, and 11 bases lay between the germline ends. The CDR3 consists of 13 residues. The CDR3: CASSLGMGGEQYF. In DNA, the CDR3 is TGTGCCAGCAGCTTAGGTATGGGGGGCGAGCAGTACTTC.

This chain links TRBV20-1 with TRBJ2-1; perhaps D is TRBD1 or TRBD2 (5 bases each). The CDR3 spans 14 residues. Per germline, CDR1 DFQATT and CDR2 SNEGSKA (reference sequence). Trimming removed 7 bases at V and 0 bases at J, with 13 bases between. In DNA, the CDR3 is TGCAGTGATCGGGACGCGAGCTCCTACAATGAGCAGTTCTTC. Translated, it gives CSDRDASSYNEQFF.

This clonotype turned up a few times. This chain links TRBV24-1 with TRBJ2-5, with 13 bases identical to TRBD2. Unmatched junction bases numbered 7, after V lost 2 bases and J lost 5 bases. Per germline, CDR1 KGHDR and CDR2 SFDVKD. The CDR3 is 17 residues long. The CDR3 region is CATSDSTSGRAWETQYF. In DNA, the CDR3 is TGTGCCACCAGTGATTCAACTAGCGGGAGGGCCTGGGAGACCCAGTACTTC.

This clonotype was detected ten times or more. The J gene is TRBJ2-1, the V gene TRBV5-1; the D is unclear. The CDR3 totals 15 residues. CDR1 is SGHRS and CDR2 is YFSETQ in the germline V gene. The germline V and J ends were trimmed by 0 bases and 1 base, with 8 bases remaining between them. In nucleotides, the CDR3 is TGCGCCAGCAGCTTGGATGGTCTATCCTACAATGAGCAGTTCTTC. Translating it yields CASSLDGLSYNEQFF.

Only a few counts were recorded for this clonotype. The chain uses TRBV2 and TRBJ1-5; D may be TRBD1 (5 bases). CDR3 size: 13 residues. The germline gives CDR1 SNHLY, CDR2 FYNNEI. With 8 bases removed from V and 3 bases from J, the gap between germline ends came to 11 bases. As DNA, the CDR3 is TGTGCCAGCGGGGACGGACACAATCAGCCCCAGCATTTT. This gives the protein CASGDGHNQPQHF.

This clonotype showed up just a few times. V and J are TRBV11-2 and TRBJ2-7; the D gene is possibly TRBD2 (6 bases). V lost 5 bases to trimming and J lost 0 bases, with 14 bases between them. The CDR3 totals 15 residues. Germline V gives CDR1 SGHAT, CDR2 FQNNGV. The CDR3 reads CASSPTAGNSYEQYF. As DNA, the CDR3 is TGTGCCAGCAGCCCCACGGCGGGGAACTCCTACGAGCAGTACTTC. The full variable domain, its missing parts supplied by reference TRBV11-2 and TRBJ2-7, is EAGVAQSPRYKIIEKRQSVAFWCNPISGHATLYWYQQILGQGPKLLIQFQNNGVVDDSQLPKDRFSAERLKGVDSTLKIQPAKLEDSAVYLCASSPTAGNSYEQYFGPGTRLTVT.

The chain couples TRBV10-3 to TRBJ1-1; possible D gene TRBD1, 5 bases. Trimming removed 3 bases from V and 1 base from J, with 12 bases in between. CDR1 and CDR2 from the germline V gene are ENHRY and SYGVKD. The CDR3 consists of 15 residues. The CDR3 sequence: CAISENGGGNTEAFF. DNA of the CDR3: TGTGCCATCAGTGAAAACGGGGGGGGGAACACTGAAGCTTTCTTT.

This clonotype has only a few counts. The rearrangement uses TRBV24-1 and TRBJ2-1, with D unclear. V lost 3 bases and J 4 bases, leaving 9 bases between the germline ends. Germline CDR1 is KGHDR and CDR2 is SFDVKD. The CDR3 runs to 14 residues. CDR3 region: CATSDPTEYNEQFF. The CDR3 nucleotides are TGTGCCACCAGTGATCCTACTGAGTACAATGAGCAGTTCTTC.

This clonotype has only a few counts. The chain is built from TRBV7-7 and TRBJ2-1, with 10 nucleotides matching TRBD2. This CDR3 contains 15 residues. Trimming removed 5 bases from V and 2 bases from J; junction bases left unmatched: 3. Per the germline V gene, CDR1 is SSHAT and CDR2 is FNYEAQ (reference sequence). The CDR3 protein is CASSRSGGPYNEQFF. CDR3 nucleotides: TGTGCCAGCAGCCGTAGCGGGGGGCCCTACAATGAGCAGTTCTTC.

This clonotype came up a few times. The rearrangement joins TRBV7-2 to TRBJ2-1, with a possible D match to TRBD2 (6 bases). The CDR3 runs to 14 residues. Germline loops: CDR1 SGHTA, CDR2 FQGNSA. Trimming removed 2 bases from V and 6 bases from J, with 11 bases in between. The CDR3 sequence is CASSLPLASNEQFF. Written as DNA, the CDR3 is TGTGCCAGCAGCTTACCGCTAGCGAGCAATGAGCAGTTCTTC.